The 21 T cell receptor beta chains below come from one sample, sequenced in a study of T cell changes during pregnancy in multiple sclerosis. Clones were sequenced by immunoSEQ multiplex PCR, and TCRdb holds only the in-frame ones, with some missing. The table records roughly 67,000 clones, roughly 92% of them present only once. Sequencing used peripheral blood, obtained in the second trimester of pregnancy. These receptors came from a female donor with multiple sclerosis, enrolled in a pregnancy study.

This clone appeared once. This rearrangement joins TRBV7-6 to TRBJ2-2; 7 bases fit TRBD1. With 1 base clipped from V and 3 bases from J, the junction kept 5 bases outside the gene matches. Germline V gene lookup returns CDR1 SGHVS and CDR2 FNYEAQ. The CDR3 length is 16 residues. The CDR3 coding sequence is TGTGCCAGCAGCTTAGGTTGGGACAGATACACCGGGGAGCTGTTTTTT. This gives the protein CASSLGWDRYTGELFF. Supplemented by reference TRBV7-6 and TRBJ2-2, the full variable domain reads GAGVSQSPRYKVTKRGQDVALRCDPISGHVSLYWYRQALGQGPEFLTYFNYEAQQDKSGLPNDRFSAERPEGSISTLTIQRTEQRDSAMYRCASSLGWDRYTGELFFGEGSRLTVL.

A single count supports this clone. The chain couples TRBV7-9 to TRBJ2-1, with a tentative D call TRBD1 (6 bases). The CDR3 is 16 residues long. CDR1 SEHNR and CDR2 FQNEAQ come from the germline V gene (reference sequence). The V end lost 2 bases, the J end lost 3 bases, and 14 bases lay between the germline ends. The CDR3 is CASSLIQAQGYNEQFF. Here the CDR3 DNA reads TGTGCCAGCAGCTTAATCCAGGCACAGGGCTACAATGAGCAGTTCTTC.

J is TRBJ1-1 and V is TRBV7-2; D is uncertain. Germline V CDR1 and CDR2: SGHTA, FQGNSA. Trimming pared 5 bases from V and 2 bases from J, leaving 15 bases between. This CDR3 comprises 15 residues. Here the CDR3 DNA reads TGTGCCAGCAGCCTACACACGGGAGGAAACACTGAAGCTTTCTTT. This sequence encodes CASSLHTGGNTEAFF.

The CDR3 sequence is CASSQEGGTDTQYF. The CDR3 DNA reads as TGTGCCAGCAGCCAAGAGGGCGGCACAGATACGCAGTATTTT. The chain is built from TRBV4-2 and TRBJ2-3, with unresolved D. This CDR3 has 14 amino acids. Trimming took off 0 bases at V and 1 base at J, with 5 bases between the two ends. Germline CDR1 LGHNA, CDR2 YNFKEQ.

CDR3 nucleotides: TGTGCCAGTAGTATCTCGTCTTACAGCGGGGAGCTGTTTTTT. Amino acid sequence: CASSISSYSGELFF. V gene TRBV19 combines with J gene TRBJ2-2; D is undetermined. The CDR3 runs 14 residues. Germline CDR1 LNHDA, CDR2 SQIVND (reference sequence). V shed 3 bases and J shed 7 bases, with 12 bases lying between them.

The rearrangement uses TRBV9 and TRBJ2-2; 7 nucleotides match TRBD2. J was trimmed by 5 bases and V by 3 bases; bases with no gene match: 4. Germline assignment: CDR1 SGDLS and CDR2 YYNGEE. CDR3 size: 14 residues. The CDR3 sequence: CASSAPSGTGELFF. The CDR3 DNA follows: TGTGCCAGCAGCGCCCCTAGCGGAACCGGGGAGCTGTTTTTT.

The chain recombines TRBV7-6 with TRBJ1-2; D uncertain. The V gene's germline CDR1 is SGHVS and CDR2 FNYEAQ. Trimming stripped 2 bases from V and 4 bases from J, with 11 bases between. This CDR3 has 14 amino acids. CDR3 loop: CASSLSTAPYGYTF. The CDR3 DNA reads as TGTGCCAGCAGCTTATCTACAGCACCCTATGGCTACACCTTC. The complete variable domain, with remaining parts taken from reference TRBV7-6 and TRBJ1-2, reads GAGVSQSPRYKVTKRGQDVALRCDPISGHVSLYWYRQALGQGPEFLTYFNYEAQQDKSGLPNDRFSAERPEGSISTLTIQRTEQRDSAMYRCASSLSTAPYGYTFGSGTRLTVV.

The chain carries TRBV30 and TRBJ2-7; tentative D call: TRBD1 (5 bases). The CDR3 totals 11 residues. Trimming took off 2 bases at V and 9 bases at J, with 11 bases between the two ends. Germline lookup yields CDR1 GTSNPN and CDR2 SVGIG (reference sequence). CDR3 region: CAWSLQVWQYF. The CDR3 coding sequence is TGTGCCTGGAGTTTACAGGTCTGGCAGTACTTC.

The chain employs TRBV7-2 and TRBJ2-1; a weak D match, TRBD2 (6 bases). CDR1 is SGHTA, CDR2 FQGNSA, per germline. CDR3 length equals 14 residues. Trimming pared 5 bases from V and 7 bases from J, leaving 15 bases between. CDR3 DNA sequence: TGTGCCAGCAGCCCCAGTGGGGGGTGGAATGAGCAGTTCTTC. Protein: CASSPSGGWNEQFF.

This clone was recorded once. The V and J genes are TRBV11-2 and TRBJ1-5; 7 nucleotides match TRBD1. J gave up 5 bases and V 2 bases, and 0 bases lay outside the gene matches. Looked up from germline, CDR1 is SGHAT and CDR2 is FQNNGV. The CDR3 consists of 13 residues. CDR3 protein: CASSLQGDQPQHF. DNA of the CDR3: TGTGCCAGCAGCTTACAGGGGGATCAGCCCCAGCATTTT. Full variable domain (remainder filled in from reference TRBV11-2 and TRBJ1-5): EAGVAQSPRYKIIEKRQSVAFWCNPISGHATLYWYQQILGQGPKLLIQFQNNGVVDDSQLPKDRFSAERLKGVDSTLKIQPAKLEDSAVYLCASSLQGDQPQHFGDGTRLSIL.

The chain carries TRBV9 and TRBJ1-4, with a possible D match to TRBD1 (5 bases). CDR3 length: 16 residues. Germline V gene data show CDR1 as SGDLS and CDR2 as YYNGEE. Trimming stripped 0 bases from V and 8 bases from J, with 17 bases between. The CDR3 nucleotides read TGTGCCAGCAGCGTAGGCGGGACCCCTGCCTGGGAAAAACTGTTTTTT. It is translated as CASSVGGTPAWEKLFF.

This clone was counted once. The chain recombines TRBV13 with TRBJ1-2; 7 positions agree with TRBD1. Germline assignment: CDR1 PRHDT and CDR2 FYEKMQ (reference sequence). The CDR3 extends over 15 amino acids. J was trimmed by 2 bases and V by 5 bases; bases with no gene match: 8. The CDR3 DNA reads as TGTGCCAGCAGCACCCGTTGGGACAGCAACTATGGCTACACCTTC. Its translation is CASSTRWDSNYGYTF.

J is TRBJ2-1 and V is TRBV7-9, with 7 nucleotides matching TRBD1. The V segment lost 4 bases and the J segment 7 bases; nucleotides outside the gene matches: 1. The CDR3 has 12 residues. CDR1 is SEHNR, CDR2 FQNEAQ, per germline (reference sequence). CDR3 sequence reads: CASSSTGNEQFF. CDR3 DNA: TGTGCCAGCAGCTCGACAGGGAATGAGCAGTTCTTC.

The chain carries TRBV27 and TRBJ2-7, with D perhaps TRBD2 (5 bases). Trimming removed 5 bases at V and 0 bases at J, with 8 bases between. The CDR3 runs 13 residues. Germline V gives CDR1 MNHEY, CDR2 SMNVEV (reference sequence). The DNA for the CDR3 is TGTGCCAGCAGTCTGGAGGTCTCCTACGAGCAGTACTTC. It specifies CASSLEVSYEQYF.

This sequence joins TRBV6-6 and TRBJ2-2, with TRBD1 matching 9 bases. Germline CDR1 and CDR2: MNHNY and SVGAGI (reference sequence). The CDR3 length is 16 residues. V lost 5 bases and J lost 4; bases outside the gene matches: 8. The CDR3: CASSITGGFGTGELFF. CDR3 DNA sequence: TGTGCCAGCAGTATTACAGGGGGCTTTGGCACCGGGGAGCTGTTTTTT.

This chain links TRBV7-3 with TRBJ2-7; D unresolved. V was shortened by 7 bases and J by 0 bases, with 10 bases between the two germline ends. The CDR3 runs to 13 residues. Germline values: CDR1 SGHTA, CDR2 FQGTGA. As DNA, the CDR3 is TGTGCCAGCAAGAGTCCGGGCTCCTACGAGCAGTACTTC. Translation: CASKSPGSYEQYF.

The CDR3 region has the DNA TGTGCCAGCACAAGATTACTAGACAGGCCGGTCCAAGAGACCCAGTACTTC. Residues: CASTRLLDRPVQETQYF. This chain joins TRBV21-1 and TRBJ2-5; the table's D gene call, TRBD1, was not cross checked with the DNA. TRBV21-1 is annotated as a pseudogene. The CDR3 contains 17 residues.

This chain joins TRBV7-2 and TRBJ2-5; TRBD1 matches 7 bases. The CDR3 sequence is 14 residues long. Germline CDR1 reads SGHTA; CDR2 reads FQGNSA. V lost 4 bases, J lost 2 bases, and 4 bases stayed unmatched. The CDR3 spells CASSSRGNQETQYF. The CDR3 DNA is TGTGCCAGCAGCTCCAGGGGGAATCAAGAGACCCAGTACTTC.

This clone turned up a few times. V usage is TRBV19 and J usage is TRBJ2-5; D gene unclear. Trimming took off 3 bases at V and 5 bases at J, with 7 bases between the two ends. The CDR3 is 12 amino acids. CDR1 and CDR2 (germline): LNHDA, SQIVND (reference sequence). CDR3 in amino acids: CASSIPSETQYF. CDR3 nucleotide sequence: TGTGCCAGTAGTATCCCGAGTGAGACCCAGTACTTC.

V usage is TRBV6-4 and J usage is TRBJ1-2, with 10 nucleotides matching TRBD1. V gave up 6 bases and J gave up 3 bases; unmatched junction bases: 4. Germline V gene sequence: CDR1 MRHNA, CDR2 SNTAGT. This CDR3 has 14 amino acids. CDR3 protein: CASSVGTGDYGYTF. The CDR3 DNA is TGTGCCAGCAGCGTCGGGACAGGGGACTATGGCTACACCTTC.

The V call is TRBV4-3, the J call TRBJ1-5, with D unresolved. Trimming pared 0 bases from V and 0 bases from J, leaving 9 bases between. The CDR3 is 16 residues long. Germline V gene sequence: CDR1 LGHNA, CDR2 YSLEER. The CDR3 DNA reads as TGCGCCAGCAGCCAAGACTCCGGTTATAGCAATCAGCCCCAGCATTTT. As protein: CASSQDSGYSNQPQHF.